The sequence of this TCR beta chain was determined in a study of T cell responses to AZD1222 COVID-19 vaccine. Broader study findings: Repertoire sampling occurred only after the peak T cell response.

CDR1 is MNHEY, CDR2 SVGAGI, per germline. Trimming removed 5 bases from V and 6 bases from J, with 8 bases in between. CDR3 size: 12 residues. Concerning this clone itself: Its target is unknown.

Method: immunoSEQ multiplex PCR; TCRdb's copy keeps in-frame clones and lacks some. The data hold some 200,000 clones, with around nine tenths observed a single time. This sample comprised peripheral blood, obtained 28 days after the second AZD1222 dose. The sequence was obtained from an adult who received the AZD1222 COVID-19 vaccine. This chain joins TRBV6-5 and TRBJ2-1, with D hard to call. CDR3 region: CASSQSGNEQFF. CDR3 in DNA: TGTGCCAGCAGTCAATCGGGCAATGAGCAGTTCTTC.